Listed here are 28 T cell receptor beta chains from one sample, sequenced in a study of shared clonotypes between healthy human individuals. Libraries were prepared by immunoSEQ multiplex PCR; TCRdb keeps only in-frame clonotypes and omits some of them. Of about 1.4 million clones listed, about 96% are singletons. Sequencing used naive CD4+ T cells sorted from blood. Noted subset: CD45RA+ positively selected. Receptor source: a man aged 25 to 40 in good health.

The sample holds one count of this clone. The chain joins TRBV9 to TRBJ2-7, with TRBD2 identical over 10 bases. The junction had 6 bases not matched to a gene; V was cut back by 3 bases and J by 6 bases. The length of the CDR3 is 14 residues. The germline V gene encodes CDR1 SGDLS and CDR2 YYNGEE. The DNA for the CDR3 is TGTGCCAGCAGCGCTAGCGGGAGTGTAGGCGAGCAGTACTTC. Protein product: CASSASGSVGEQYF.

This clone was recorded once. The chain has TRBV7-3 and TRBJ2-5; D is perhaps TRBD1 or TRBD2 (5 bases each). The CDR3 totals 15 residues. Trimming removed 1 base from V and 5 bases from J, with 14 bases in between. Germline values: CDR1 SGHTA, CDR2 FQGTGA. The CDR3 bases are TGTGCCAGCAGCTTAAGAGGGGAGATGTACGAGACCCAGTACTTC. Translated: CASSLRGEMYETQYF.

The chain carries TRBV2 and TRBJ1-2, with 9 bases lining up with TRBD1. This CDR3 is 14 amino acids long. The V segment lost 7 bases and the J segment 6 bases; nucleotides outside the gene matches: 9. The germline CDR1 and CDR2 sequences are SNHLY and FYNNEI. CDR3 residues: CASTYSRQGDGYTF. Here the CDR3 DNA reads TGTGCCAGCACCTACTCCCGACAGGGGGATGGCTACACCTTC. Complete variable domain (other parts from reference TRBV2 and TRBJ1-2): EPEVTQTPSHQVTQMGQEVILRCVPISNHLYFYWYRQILGQKVEFLVSFYNNEISEKSEIFDDQFSVERPDGSNFTLKIRSTKLEDSAMYFCASTYSRQGDGYTFGSGTRLTVV.

This chain links TRBV9 with TRBJ2-7; 9 nucleotides agree with TRBD1. Losses at the gene ends were 4 bases for V and 3 bases for J; bases not matched to a gene: 17. The CDR3 is 18 residues long. Germline V gives CDR1 SGDLS, CDR2 YYNGEE. The CDR3 here is CASSPHMGGQGLDYEQYF. The CDR3 nucleotides read TGTGCCAGCAGCCCCCACATGGGTGGACAGGGGCTAGACTACGAGCAGTACTTC.

The chain is built from TRBV4-1 and TRBJ2-3, with D possibly matching TRBD2 (5 bases). The V end was cut by 6 bases, the J end by 3 bases, with 16 bases between. The CDR3 extends over 15 amino acids. The germline CDR1 and CDR2 sequences are MGHRA and YSYEKL. The CDR3, as DNA: TGCGCCAGCAGTACACCCGGGGTTCGGACAGATACGCAGTATTTT. It encodes CASSTPGVRTDTQYF.

The chain recombines TRBV9 with TRBJ2-1; D gene ambiguous. The ends were cut back, 5 bases at V and 3 bases at J, with 12 bases in the middle. Germline assignment: CDR1 SGDLS and CDR2 YYNGEE. This CDR3 has 14 amino acids. The chain's CDR3 is CASRPTDRYNEQFF. The CDR3 DNA follows: TGTGCCAGCAGACCGACGGACCGCTACAATGAGCAGTTCTTC.

A remark on this clone: Other DNA sequences in this specimen translate into the identical CDR3. V and J are TRBV20-1 and TRBJ1-1; D ambiguous. The germline CDR1 and CDR2 sequences are DFQATT and SNEGSKA (reference sequence). V lost 1 base and J 7 bases, leaving 4 bases between the germline ends. The CDR3 sequence is 10 residues long. CDR3 bases: TGCAGTGCTAGAGTGAGTGAAGCTTTCTTT. Protein: CSARVSEAFF.

About this clone itself: The junction departs from germline at one end; a sequencing error may be responsible. The chain employs TRBV10-1 and TRBJ2-7; 12 bases are shared with TRBD2. Per germline, CDR1 WNHNN and CDR2 SYGVQD (reference sequence). The CDR3 sequence is 17 residues long. The CDR3 region has the DNA TGCGCCAGCAGTGACCTCCGACTAGCGGGAGTCTCCAACGAGCAGTACTTC. This codes for CASSDLRLAGVSNEQYF.

The V call is TRBV7-3, the J call TRBJ1-1; D is ambiguous. The V end was cut by 2 bases, the J end by 3 bases, with 13 bases between. The CDR3 is 15 amino acids. Germline CDR1 and CDR2: SGHTA and FQGTGA. CDR3 protein: CASSLSDWEDTEAFF. CDR3 bases: TGTGCCAGCAGCTTATCTGATTGGGAGGACACTGAAGCTTTCTTT.

This clone has just a few counts. The gene calls are TRBV9 and TRBJ1-4; D not resolved. V lost 0 bases, J lost 7 bases, and 10 bases lay in between. The germline V gene has CDR1 SGDLS and CDR2 YYNGEE. This CDR3 has 14 residues. The CDR3 DNA reads TGTGCCAGCAGCGTAGAGCCCGTAGGTGAAAAACTGTTTTTT. This translates into CASSVEPVGEKLFF.

The rearrangement uses TRBV10-3 and TRBJ2-7, with 8 bases that match TRBD2. The V gene end was trimmed by 2 bases and the J gene end by 5 bases; junction bases not matched to a gene: 8. The CDR3 has 15 residues. Germline values: CDR1 ENHRY, CDR2 SYGVKD. The CDR3 sequence is CAISEPGLDVHEQYF. DNA for the CDR3: TGTGCCATCAGTGAGCCGGGACTAGACGTCCACGAGCAGTACTTC.

This chain joins TRBV29-1 and TRBJ2-7; the match to TRBD2 covers 13 bases. Losses at the gene ends were 4 bases for V and 0 bases for J; bases not matched to a gene: 9. In germline, CDR1 is SQVTM, CDR2 ANQGSEA. The CDR3 has 17 amino acids. As DNA, the CDR3 is TGCAGCGTTGCCGGGACTAGCGGGACCTTGAGCTCCTACGAGCAGTACTTC. Its protein is CSVAGTSGTLSSYEQYF.

The chain couples TRBV5-1 to TRBJ1-2; 7 bases match TRBD1. Unmatched junction bases numbered 7, after V lost 3 bases and J lost 5 bases. Germline V lookup: CDR1 SGHRS, CDR2 YFSETQ. The CDR3 has 14 residues. CDR3 in DNA: TGCGCCAGCAGCTCTGGGACAGCCAATTATGGCTACACCTTC. It yields the protein CASSSGTANYGYTF.

In its sample, this clone was seen a few times. The V call is TRBV29-1, the J call TRBJ2-7, with 10 bases that match TRBD2. V was clipped by 4 bases and J by 6 bases; unmatched bases: 0. The CDR3 is 11 amino acids. Germline-derived CDR1 and CDR2 are SQVTM and ANQGSEA. CDR3 sequence: CSVVAGGEQYF. CDR3 in DNA: TGCAGCGTTGTAGCGGGGGGCGAGCAGTACTTC.

The chain employs TRBV7-3 and TRBJ2-7; unclear D gene. In germline, CDR1 is SGHTA, CDR2 FQGTGA. The CDR3 is made up of 16 amino acids. V was trimmed by 2 bases and J by 3 bases, leaving 17 bases between them. CDR3 nucleotides: TGTGCCAGCAGCTTATTCGTCGGACCCATTGTCTACGAGCAGTACTTC. It is translated as CASSLFVGPIVYEQYF.

The chain is built from TRBV30 and TRBJ1-3; tentative D call: TRBD1 (6 bases). This CDR3 contains 14 residues. The germline V gene encodes CDR1 GTSNPN and CDR2 SVGIG (reference sequence). V was shortened by 5 bases and J by 0 bases, with 11 bases between the two germline ends. The CDR3 reads CAWGRGSSGNTIYF. DNA for the CDR3: TGTGCCTGGGGCAGGGGAAGCTCTGGAAACACCATATATTTT.

The chain joins TRBV10-3 to TRBJ2-2, with 9 positions matching TRBD1. From germline, CDR1 is ENHRY and CDR2 SYGVKD. The CDR3 extends over 15 amino acids. The J segment lost 2 bases and the V segment lost 4 bases, leaving 2 bases of the junction unmatched. The CDR3 loop is CAISADRGNTGELFF. The CDR3 coding sequence is TGTGCCATCAGTGCGGACAGGGGTAACACCGGGGAGCTGTTTTTT.

DNA of the CDR3: TGTGCCAGCAGTTACGGGGGCCACCCTGGAAACACCATATATTTT. It translates to CASSYGGHPGNTIYF. V usage is TRBV6-5 and J usage is TRBJ1-3; a possible D gene is TRBD1 (6 bases). The CDR3 runs to 15 residues. Trimming removed 2 bases at V and 2 bases at J, with 10 bases between. Germline CDR1 and CDR2: MNHEY and SVGAGI.

The rearrangement joins TRBV5-1 to TRBJ2-5; D remains ambiguous. V shed 3 bases and J shed 5 bases, with 11 bases lying between them. Germline CDR1 SGHRS, CDR2 YFSETQ. The CDR3 totals 13 residues. The CDR3: CASSYPTGETQYF. The CDR3 DNA sequence: TGCGCCAGCAGCTACCCGACGGGTGAGACCCAGTACTTC. The full variable domain, in which reference TRBV5-1 and TRBJ2-5 provide the parts outside the CDR3, is KAGVTQTPRYLIKTRGQQVTLSCSPISGHRSVSWYQQTPGQGLQFLFEYFSETQRNKGNFPGRFSGRQFSNSRSEMNVSTLELGDSALYLCASSYPTGETQYFGPGTRLLVL.

The CDR3 sequence: CASSTGGRDEKLFF. In DNA, the CDR3 is TGCGCCAGCAGCACTGGGGGGCGGGATGAAAAACTGTTTTTT. The rearrangement joins TRBV5-1 to TRBJ1-4; tentatively, D is TRBD1 (6 bases). V was shortened by 4 bases and J by 6 bases, with 13 bases between the two germline ends. The length of the CDR3 is 14 residues. Germline values: CDR1 SGHRS, CDR2 YFSETQ.

This rearrangement joins TRBV11-2 to TRBJ1-5; D is ambiguous. Trimming shortened V by 10 bases and J by 4 bases, and 14 bases separated the two germline ends. CDR3 size: 13 residues. Germline V gene sequence: CDR1 SGHAT, CDR2 FQNNGV. The chain's CDR3 is CATSRNNNQPQHF. The CDR3 coding sequence is TGTGCCACCTCACGTAACAATAATCAGCCCCAGCATTTT.

This clone was counted only a few times. The chain joins TRBV6-6 to TRBJ2-5, with D perhaps matching TRBD1 or TRBD2 (5 bases each). CDR1 MNHNY and CDR2 SVGAGI come from the germline V gene (reference sequence). The CDR3 has 16 residues. Trimming took off 6 bases at V and 1 base at J, with 18 bases between the two ends. The CDR3: CASSDPAGTVQETQYF. In DNA form, the CDR3 reads TGTGCCAGCAGCGATCCAGCTGGGACGGTCCAAGAGACCCAGTACTTC.

J is TRBJ1-5 and V is TRBV5-5; D not certain. This CDR3 spans 14 amino acids. Trimming took off 4 bases at V and 7 bases at J, with 15 bases between the two ends. CDR1 SGHKS and CDR2 YYEKEE come from the germline V gene (reference sequence). CDR3 sequence: CASSPNVARQPQHF. CDR3 DNA: TGTGCCAGCAGCCCCAACGTCGCGAGGCAGCCCCAGCATTTT.

The chain combines TRBV10-2 with TRBJ1-1; D is possibly TRBD1 (5 bases). The CDR3 is 15 amino acids. Germline CDR1 and CDR2: WSHSY and SAAADI. The germline V and J ends were trimmed by 7 bases and 6 bases, with 21 bases remaining between them. CDR3 sequence: CASNLISRGVAEAFF. The CDR3 coding sequence is TGCGCCAGCAACCTGATTAGTCGGGGGGTTGCTGAAGCTTTCTTT.

This chain uses TRBV5-1 with TRBJ1-4; D might be TRBD1 (6 bases). Germline CDR1 and CDR2: SGHRS and YFSETQ. V was shortened by 2 bases and J by 12 bases, with 26 bases between the two germline ends. The CDR3 is 17 amino acids. CDR3 sequence reads: CASSFNTGGGQGGELFF. The CDR3 nucleotides are TGCGCCAGCAGCTTCAACACCGGCGGGGGCCAAGGCGGGGAACTGTTTTTT.

The CDR3 reads CASSPLKGGEQYF. As DNA, the CDR3 is TGTGCCAGCTCACCATTAAAGGGTGGCGAGCAGTACTTC. The chain is built from TRBV18 and TRBJ2-7; no definite D call. CDR1 and CDR2 from the germline V gene are KGHSH and LQKENI. V was trimmed by 2 bases and J by 6 bases, leaving 11 bases between them. The CDR3 sequence is 13 residues long.

As regards this clone: This same CDR3 is encoded by further DNA sequences in the sample. As DNA, the CDR3 is TGTGCCAGCAGCCAAAGCCAAGAGACCCAGTACTTC. It translates to CASSQSQETQYF. V usage is TRBV14 and J usage is TRBJ2-5; D not certain. Per the germline V gene, CDR1 is SGHDN and CDR2 is FVKESK. This CDR3 region has 12 residues. V was shortened by 2 bases and J by 1 base, with 2 bases between the two germline ends.

Only one count was recorded for this clone. The V and J genes are TRBV6-5 and TRBJ2-7; the D gene is possibly TRBD2 (7 bases). V was clipped by 2 bases and J by 0 bases, with 14 bases between them. The CDR3 consists of 16 residues. CDR1 is MNHEY and CDR2 is SVGAGI in the germline V gene. The CDR3 reads CASSYRGAERSYEQYF. The CDR3 DNA is TGTGCCAGCAGTTACCGGGGGGCGGAACGCTCCTACGAGCAGTACTTC.